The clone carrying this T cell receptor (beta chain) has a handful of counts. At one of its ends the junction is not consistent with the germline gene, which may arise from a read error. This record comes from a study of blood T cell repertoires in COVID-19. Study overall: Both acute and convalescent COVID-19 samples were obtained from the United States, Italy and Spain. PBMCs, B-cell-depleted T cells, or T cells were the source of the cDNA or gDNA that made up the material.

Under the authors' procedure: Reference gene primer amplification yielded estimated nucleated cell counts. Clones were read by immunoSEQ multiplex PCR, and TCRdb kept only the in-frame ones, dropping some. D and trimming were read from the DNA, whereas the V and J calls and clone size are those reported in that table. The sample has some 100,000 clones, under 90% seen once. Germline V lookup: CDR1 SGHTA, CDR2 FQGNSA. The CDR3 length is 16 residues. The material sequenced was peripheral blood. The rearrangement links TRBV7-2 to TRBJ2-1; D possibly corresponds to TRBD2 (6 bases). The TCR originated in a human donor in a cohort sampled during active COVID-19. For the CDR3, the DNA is TGTGCCAGCAGCCTCCGCCTAGCGCCGTCCTTCAATGAGCAGTTCTTC. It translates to CASSLRLAPSFNEQFF.